The 21 T cell receptor beta chains given below trace back to one sample, sequenced in a study of glioma-infiltrating T cells after dendritic cell vaccination. Sample time point: after dendritic cell vaccination, including at tumor progression/relapse. TCRdb's table, derived via immunoSEQ multiplex PCR, lists solely in-frame clones and lacks some. Of tens of thousands of clones detected, 80% to 85% appear once; the ten largest clones hold 6% to 8.5%. Sequences were derived from blood, sampled after dendritic cell vaccination. These receptors all come from a human donor with glioblastoma.

This chain connects TRBV19 to TRBJ2-4; D perhaps matches TRBD1 (5 bases). The germline V and J ends were trimmed by 5 bases and 7 bases, with 12 bases remaining between them. The CDR3 length is 13 residues. Germline CDR1 LNHDA, CDR2 SQIVND (reference sequence). CDR3 bases: TGTGCCAGTAGTGGGGCGGTCGGGAACATTCAGTACTTC. Translated, it gives CASSGAVGNIQYF.

J is TRBJ2-4 and V is TRBV2; TRBD2 matches at 11 bases. V lost 5 bases to trimming and J lost 0 bases; unmatched junction nucleotides: 6. Looked up from germline, CDR1 is SNHLY and CDR2 is FYNNEI. The CDR3 spans 17 residues. CDR3 DNA: TGTGCCAGCAGTCTCCTAGCGGGGGGCCTAGCCAAAAACATTCAGTACTTC. It yields the protein CASSLLAGGLAKNIQYF.

The V call is TRBV25-1, the J call TRBJ2-3; 8 positions agree with TRBD2. The V gene's germline CDR1 is MGHDK and CDR2 SYGVNS. The CDR3 length is 15 residues. V shed 3 bases, J shed 5 bases, and the junction held 7 bases outside the gene matches. For the CDR3, the DNA is TGTGCCAGCAGTGAGTCACGGGGGGGAGTAGATACGCAGTATTTT. This gives the protein CASSESRGGVDTQYF.

The gene calls are TRBV28 and TRBJ2-3; weak D call: TRBD2 (6 bases). From germline, CDR1 is MDHEN and CDR2 SYDVKM. CDR3 length: 16 amino acids. The V end was cut by 5 bases, the J end by 1 base, with 16 bases between. The CDR3 DNA is TGTGCCAGCAGTCCCCCCGAGGGAGGTGGCACAGATACGCAGTATTTT. This sequence encodes CASSPPEGGGTDTQYF.

This clone appeared once. The rearrangement links TRBV7-2 to TRBJ1-1; 8 bases are shared with TRBD1. The J segment lost 1 base and the V segment lost 6 bases, leaving 10 bases of the junction unmatched. CDR1 and CDR2 from the germline V gene are SGHTA and FQGNSA. This CDR3 contains 16 residues. The CDR3 is CASRSSIGQGNTEAFF. CDR3 bases: TGTGCCAGCAGATCAAGCATCGGACAGGGGAACACTGAAGCTTTCTTT.

The chain is built from TRBV29-1 and TRBJ2-2; tentatively, D is TRBD1 (5 bases). Germline lookup yields CDR1 SQVTM and CDR2 ANQGSEA. The CDR3 runs to 14 residues. With 5 bases removed from V and 6 bases from J, the gap between germline ends came to 16 bases. DNA for the CDR3: TGCAGCGTTCGGCAGGGCCAGGGATCCGGGGAGCTGTTTTTT. This codes for CSVRQGQGSGELFF.

The rearrangement links TRBV11-2 to TRBJ2-1; 11 bases match TRBD2. This CDR3 region has 15 residues. Trimming took 3 bases from V and 9 from J; bases not matched to a gene: 7. Germline CDR1 SGHAT, CDR2 FQNNGV. As DNA, the CDR3 is TGTGCCAGCAGCTTCTTAGCGGGGGGGCCGGTTGAGCAGTTCTTC. Its translation: CASSFLAGGPVEQFF.

The rearrangement uses TRBV18 and TRBJ2-3, with TRBD1 identical over 10 bases. Germline V gene sequence: CDR1 KGHSH, CDR2 LQKENI. The trim removed 1 base at V and 4 bases at J, leaving 2 bases unmatched. The CDR3 contains 15 residues. CDR3 region: CASSPRGQGSDTQYF. CDR3 in DNA: TGTGCCAGCTCACCACGGGGACAGGGGTCAGATACGCAGTATTTT.

This chain uses TRBV18 with TRBJ1-1; D possibly corresponds to TRBD1 (6 bases). V dropped 2 bases and J dropped 7 bases, with 17 bases sitting between them. The CDR3 loop spans 15 amino acids. CDR1 is KGHSH and CDR2 is LQKENI in the germline V gene. The CDR3 reads CASSPNRVSDNEAFF. CDR3 sequence (DNA): TGTGCCAGCTCACCAAACAGGGTGTCGGACAATGAAGCTTTCTTT.

This clone was detected a few times. CDR3 region: CASQTGGLNTGELFF. Written as DNA, the CDR3 is TGTGCCAGCCAGACAGGGGGACTAAACACCGGGGAGCTGTTTTTT. The V call is TRBV5-5, the J call TRBJ2-2, with 9 nucleotides matching TRBD1. Germline V gene data show CDR1 as SGHKS and CDR2 as YYEKEE (reference sequence). Trimming removed 7 bases from V and 2 bases from J; junction bases left unmatched: 6. CDR3 length: 15 residues.

This clone was recorded only once. This rearrangement joins TRBV7-6 to TRBJ1-5, with D hard to call. Germline CDR1 reads SGHVS; CDR2 reads FNYEAQ. This CDR3 has 15 residues. The V gene lost 1 base and the J gene lost 4 bases, with 11 bases spanning the gap. CDR3 sequence: CASSLGSSQNQPQHF. DNA of the CDR3: TGTGCCAGCAGCTTAGGTTCCAGTCAAAATCAGCCCCAGCATTTT.

The chain carries TRBV29-1 and TRBJ2-1; 11 bases align to TRBD2. The V gene's germline CDR1 is SQVTM and CDR2 ANQGSEA. The CDR3 contains 15 residues. The ends lost 3 bases at V and 8 bases at J; junction bases unmatched: 9. The CDR3 bases are TGCAGCGTTGATCTACTAGCGGGGGCCCGGGATGAGCAGTTCTTC. It is translated as CSVDLLAGARDEQFF.

The rearrangement joins TRBV5-1 to TRBJ2-7; D may be TRBD2 (5 bases). Germline-derived CDR1 and CDR2 are SGHRS and YFSETQ. V dropped 8 bases and J dropped 2 bases, with 8 bases sitting between them. This CDR3 is 11 amino acids long. The chain's CDR3 is CARRATYEQYF. The CDR3 DNA reads as TGCGCCAGGAGGGCAACCTACGAGCAGTACTTC.

This clone was recorded only once. V usage is TRBV20-1 and J usage is TRBJ1-2, with D perhaps matching TRBD1 (6 bases). Trimming stripped 8 bases from V and 8 bases from J, with 12 bases between. CDR1 is DFQATT and CDR2 is SNEGSKA in the germline V gene (reference sequence). This CDR3 spans 10 amino acids. CDR3 nucleotide sequence: TGCAGTACAGGGTTCGAAGGCTACACCTTC. This codes for CSTGFEGYTF.

The rearrangement links TRBV7-3 to TRBJ2-6; no clear D gene. V dropped 4 bases and J dropped 0 bases, with 10 bases sitting between them. The germline V gene has CDR1 SGHTA and CDR2 FQGTGA. The CDR3 is made up of 16 amino acids. The CDR3 nucleotides are TGTGCCAGCAGCTCCACTCTCCCCTCTGGGGCCAACGTCCTGACTTTC. Translated, it gives CASSSTLPSGANVLTF. Complete variable domain (other parts from reference TRBV7-3 and TRBJ2-6): GAGVSQTPSNKVTEKGKYVELRCDPISGHTALYWYRQSLGQGPEFLIYFQGTGAADDSGLPNDRFFAVRPEGSVSTLKIQRTERGDSAVYLCASSSTLPSGANVLTFGAGSRLTVL.

V is TRBV5-6 and J is TRBJ2-6; D gene unclear. CDR3 size: 16 residues. Germline V CDR1 and CDR2: SGHDT, YYEEEE. Deletions cut 4 bases from V and 1 base from J, with 12 bases between. CDR3 residues: CASSTLALSGANVLTF. CDR3 coding DNA: TGTGCCAGCAGCACCCTGGCTTTATCTGGGGCCAACGTCCTGACTTTC.

The chain carries TRBV18 and TRBJ2-3; TRBD1 matches 10 bases. With 0 bases clipped from V and 5 bases from J, the junction kept 8 bases outside the gene matches. This CDR3 has 17 amino acids. The germline gives CDR1 KGHSH, CDR2 LQKENI. The CDR3 DNA sequence: TGTGCCAGCTCACCACCGGTGGGACAGGGGTTTGGAGATACGCAGTATTTT. Encoded protein: CASSPPVGQGFGDTQYF. Supplemented by reference TRBV18 and TRBJ2-3, the full variable domain reads NAGVMQNPRHLVRRRGQEARLRCSPMKGHSHVYWYRQLPEEGLKFMVYLQKENIIDESGMPKERFSAEFPKEGPSILRIQQVVRGDSAAYFCASSPPVGQGFGDTQYFGPGTRLTVL.

This chain uses TRBV6-5 with TRBJ2-7; tentative D call: TRBD1 (6 bases). V was shortened by 6 bases and J by 6 bases, with 21 bases between the two germline ends. Germline V gene data show CDR1 as MNHEY and CDR2 as SVGAGI. The CDR3 spans 15 residues. As DNA, the CDR3 is TGTGCCAGCAGCGTAGGGACATCCCCAGCAGGCGAGCAGTACTTC. Translated, it gives CASSVGTSPAGEQYF.

This chain joins TRBV11-1 and TRBJ1-3; D is ambiguous. Trimming stripped 2 bases from V and 0 bases from J, with 8 bases between. Germline V gives CDR1 SGHAT, CDR2 FQDESV (reference sequence). The CDR3 length is 15 residues. The CDR3 DNA is TGTGCCAGCAGCTTATTTTCCTACTCTGGAAACACCATATATTTT. It specifies CASSLFSYSGNTIYF.

This chain uses TRBV7-3 with TRBJ2-3; 7 positions match TRBD1. The CDR3 sequence is 17 residues long. The V and J ends lost 3 bases and 4 bases, in that order; junction bases with no gene match: 13. Per germline, CDR1 SGHTA and CDR2 FQGTGA. In DNA, the CDR3 is TGTGCCAGCAGCTTGGACACCTTGGACAGGTCGGCAGATACGCAGTATTTT. It encodes CASSLDTLDRSADTQYF. The variable domain in full, with the rest retrieved from reference TRBV7-3 and TRBJ2-3, is GAGVSQTPSNKVTEKGKYVELRCDPISGHTALYWYRQSLGQGPEFLIYFQGTGAADDSGLPNDRFFAVRPEGSVSTLKIQRTERGDSAVYLCASSLDTLDRSADTQYFGPGTRLTVL.

Notes on this clone: Distinct nucleotide sequences in the sample also encode this CDR3. The chain recombines TRBV18 with TRBJ1-5, with TRBD1 identical over 8 bases. The trim removed 2 bases at V and 2 bases at J, leaving 2 bases unmatched. The length of the CDR3 is 15 residues. Germline-derived CDR1 and CDR2 are KGHSH and LQKENI. In nucleotides, the CDR3 is TGTGCCAGCTCACCAGACAGGGGAGGCAATCAGCCCCAGCATTTT. Translation gives CASSPDRGGNQPQHF. Based on the CDR3 plus reference TRBV18 and TRBJ1-5, the full variable domain is NAGVMQNPRHLVRRRGQEARLRCSPMKGHSHVYWYRQLPEEGLKFMVYLQKENIIDESGMPKERFSAEFPKEGPSILRIQQVVRGDSAAYFCASSPDRGGNQPQHFGDGTRLSIL.